This T cell receptor (beta chain) stems from a study of cytomegalovirus exposure and HLA in healthy donors. PCR amplification relied on 60 Vbeta primers (plus 13 Jbeta primers). Libraries were prepared by immunoSEQ multiplex PCR; TCRdb keeps only in-frame clonotypes and omits some of them. The sample lists approximately 170,000 clones, 73% occurring once. Germline CDR1 is MNHNS and CDR2 is SASEGT. Between the trimmed V and J ends, which lost 3 bases and 11 bases, there was a span of 23 bases. The CDR3 consists of 16 residues. The sequenced sample was PBMCs. The chain has TRBV6-1 and TRBJ1-5; D may be TRBD1 (6 bases). This TCR derives from a woman aged 18-29 years in good health and CMV-seropositive. The CDR3 reads CASSDAGTRGGGTQHF. CDR3 in DNA: TGTGCCAGCAGTGACGCCGGGACAAGGGGCGGGGGGACCCAGCATTTT.